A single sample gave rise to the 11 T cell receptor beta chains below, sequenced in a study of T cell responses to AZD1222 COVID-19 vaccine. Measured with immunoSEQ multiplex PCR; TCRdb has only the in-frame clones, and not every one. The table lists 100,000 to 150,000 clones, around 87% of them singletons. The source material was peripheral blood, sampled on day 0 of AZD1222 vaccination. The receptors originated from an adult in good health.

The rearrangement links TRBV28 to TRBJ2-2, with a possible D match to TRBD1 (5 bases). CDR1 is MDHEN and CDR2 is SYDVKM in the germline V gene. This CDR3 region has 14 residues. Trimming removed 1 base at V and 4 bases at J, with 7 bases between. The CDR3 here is CASSLLRGTGELFF. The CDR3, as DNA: TGTGCCAGCAGTTTATTAAGGGGCACCGGGGAGCTGTTTTTT.

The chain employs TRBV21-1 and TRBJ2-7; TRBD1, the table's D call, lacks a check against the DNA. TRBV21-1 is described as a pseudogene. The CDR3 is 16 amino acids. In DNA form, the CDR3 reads TGTGCCAGCAGCAGGGCCGGGACAGTGAGCTCCTACGAGCAGTACTTC. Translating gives CASSRAGTVSSYEQYF.

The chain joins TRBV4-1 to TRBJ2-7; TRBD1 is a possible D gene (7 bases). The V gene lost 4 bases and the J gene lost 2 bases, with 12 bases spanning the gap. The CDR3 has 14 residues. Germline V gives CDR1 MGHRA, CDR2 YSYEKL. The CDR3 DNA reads TGCGCCAGCAGCCGGGGGGACAGCACCTACGAGCAGTACTTC. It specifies CASSRGDSTYEQYF.

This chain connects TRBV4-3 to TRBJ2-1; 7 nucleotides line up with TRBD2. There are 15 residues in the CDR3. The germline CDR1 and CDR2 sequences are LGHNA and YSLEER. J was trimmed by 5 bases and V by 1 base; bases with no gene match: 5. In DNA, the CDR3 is TGCGCCAGCAGCCAAGTTGCTAGCGGCAACAATGAGCAGTTCTTC. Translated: CASSQVASGNNEQFF.

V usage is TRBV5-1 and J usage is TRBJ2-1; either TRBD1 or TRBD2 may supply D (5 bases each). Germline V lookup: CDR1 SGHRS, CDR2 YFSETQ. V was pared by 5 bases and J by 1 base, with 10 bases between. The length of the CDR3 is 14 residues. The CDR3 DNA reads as TGCGCCAGCAGGAGGGACGAGTCCTACAATGAGCAGTTCTTC. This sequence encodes CASRRDESYNEQFF.

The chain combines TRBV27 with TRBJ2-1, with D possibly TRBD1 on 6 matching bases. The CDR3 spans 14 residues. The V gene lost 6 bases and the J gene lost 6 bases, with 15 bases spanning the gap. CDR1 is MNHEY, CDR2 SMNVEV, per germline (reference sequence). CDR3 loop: CASSPVGASNEQFF. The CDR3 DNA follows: TGTGCCAGCAGCCCTGTGGGGGCGTCCAATGAGCAGTTCTTC.

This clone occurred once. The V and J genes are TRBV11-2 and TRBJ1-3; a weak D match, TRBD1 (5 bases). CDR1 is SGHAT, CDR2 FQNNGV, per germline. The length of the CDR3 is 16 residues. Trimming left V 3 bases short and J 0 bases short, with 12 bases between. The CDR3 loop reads CASSFGAGFSGNTIYF. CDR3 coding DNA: TGTGCCAGCAGCTTCGGGGCAGGGTTCTCTGGAAACACCATATATTTT. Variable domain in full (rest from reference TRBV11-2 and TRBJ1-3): EAGVAQSPRYKIIEKRQSVAFWCNPISGHATLYWYQQILGQGPKLLIQFQNNGVVDDSQLPKDRFSAERLKGVDSTLKIQPAKLEDSAVYLCASSFGAGFSGNTIYFGEGSWLTVV.

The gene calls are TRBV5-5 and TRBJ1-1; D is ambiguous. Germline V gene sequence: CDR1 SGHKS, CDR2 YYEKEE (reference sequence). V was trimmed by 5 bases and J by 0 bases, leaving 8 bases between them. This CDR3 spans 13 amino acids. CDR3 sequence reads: CASSQELNTEAFF. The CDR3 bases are TGTGCCAGCAGTCAAGAGCTGAACACTGAAGCTTTCTTT.

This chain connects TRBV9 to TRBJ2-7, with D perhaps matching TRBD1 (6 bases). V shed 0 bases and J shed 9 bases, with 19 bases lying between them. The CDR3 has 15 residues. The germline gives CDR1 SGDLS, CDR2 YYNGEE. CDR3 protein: CASSVESGAPIRQYF. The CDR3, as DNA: TGTGCCAGCAGCGTAGAGTCAGGGGCCCCCATCCGGCAGTACTTC. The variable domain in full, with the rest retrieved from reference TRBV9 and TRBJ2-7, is DSGVTQTPKHLITATGQRVTLRCSPRSGDLSVYWYQQSLDQGLQFLIQYYNGEERAKGNILERFSAQQFPDLHSELNLSSLELGDSALYFCASSVESGAPIRQYFGPGTRLTVT.

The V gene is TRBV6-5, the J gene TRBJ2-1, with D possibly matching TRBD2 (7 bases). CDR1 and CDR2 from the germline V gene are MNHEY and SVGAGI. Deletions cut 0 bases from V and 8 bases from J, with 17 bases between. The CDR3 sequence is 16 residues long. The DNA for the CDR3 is TGTGCCAGCAGTTACTCGAAGGAACAGGGAGGGGATGAGCAGTTCTTC. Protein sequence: CASSYSKEQGGDEQFF.

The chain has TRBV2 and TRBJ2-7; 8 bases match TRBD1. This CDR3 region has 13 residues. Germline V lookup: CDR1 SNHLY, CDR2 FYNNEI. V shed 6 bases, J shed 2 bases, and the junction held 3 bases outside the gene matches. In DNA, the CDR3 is TGTGCCAGCAGCAGACAGGGGACCTACGAGCAGTACTTC. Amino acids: CASSRQGTYEQYF. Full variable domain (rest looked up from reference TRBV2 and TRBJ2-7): EPEVTQTPSHQVTQMGQEVILRCVPISNHLYFYWYRQILGQKVEFLVSFYNNEISEKSEIFDDQFSVERPDGSNFTLKIRSTKLEDSAMYFCASSRQGTYEQYFGPGTRLTVT.